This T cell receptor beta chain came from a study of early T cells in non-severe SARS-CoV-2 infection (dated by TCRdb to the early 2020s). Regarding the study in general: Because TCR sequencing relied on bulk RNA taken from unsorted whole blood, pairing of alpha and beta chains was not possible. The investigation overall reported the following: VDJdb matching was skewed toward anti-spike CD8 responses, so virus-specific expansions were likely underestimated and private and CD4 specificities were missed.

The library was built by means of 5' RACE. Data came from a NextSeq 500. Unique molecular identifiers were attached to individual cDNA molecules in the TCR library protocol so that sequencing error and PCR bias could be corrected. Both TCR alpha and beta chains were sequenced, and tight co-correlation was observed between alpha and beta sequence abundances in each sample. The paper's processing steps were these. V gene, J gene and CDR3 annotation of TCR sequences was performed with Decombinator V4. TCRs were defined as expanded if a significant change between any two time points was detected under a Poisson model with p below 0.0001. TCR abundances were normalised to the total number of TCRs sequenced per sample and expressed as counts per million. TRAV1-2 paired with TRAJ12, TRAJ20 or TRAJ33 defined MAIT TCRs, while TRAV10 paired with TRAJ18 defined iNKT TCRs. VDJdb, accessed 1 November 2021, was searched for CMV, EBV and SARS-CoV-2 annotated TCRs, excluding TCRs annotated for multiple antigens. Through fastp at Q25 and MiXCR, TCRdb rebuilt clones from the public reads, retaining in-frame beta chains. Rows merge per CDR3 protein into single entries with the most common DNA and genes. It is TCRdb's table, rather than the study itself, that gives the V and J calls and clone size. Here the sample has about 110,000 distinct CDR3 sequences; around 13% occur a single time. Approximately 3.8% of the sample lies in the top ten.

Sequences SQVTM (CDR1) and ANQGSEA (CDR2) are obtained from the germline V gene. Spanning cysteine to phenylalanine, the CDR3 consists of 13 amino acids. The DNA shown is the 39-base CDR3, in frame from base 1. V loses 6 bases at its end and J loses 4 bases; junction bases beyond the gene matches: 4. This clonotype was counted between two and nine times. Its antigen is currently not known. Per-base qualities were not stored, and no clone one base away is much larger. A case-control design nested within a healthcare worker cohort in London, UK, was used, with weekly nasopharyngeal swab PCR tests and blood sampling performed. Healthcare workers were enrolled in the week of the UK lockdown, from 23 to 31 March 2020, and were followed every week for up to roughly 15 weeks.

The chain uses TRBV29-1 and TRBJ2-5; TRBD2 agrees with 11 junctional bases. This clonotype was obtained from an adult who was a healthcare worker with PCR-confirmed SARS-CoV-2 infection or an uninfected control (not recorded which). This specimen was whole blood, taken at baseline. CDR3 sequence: CSVRLAGRETQYF. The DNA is TGCAGCGTAAGACTAGCGGGGAGAGAGACCCAGTACTTC.